A selection of T cell receptor beta chains follows, all from one sample in a study of T cell responses to AZD1222 COVID-19 vaccine. Generated by immunoSEQ multiplex PCR, the TCRdb table keeps only in-frame clones and is missing some. The sample records approximately 130,000 clones, more than 85% being singletons. The sample was peripheral blood, taken on day 0 of AZD1222 vaccination. These receptor sequences come from an adult in good health. Each CDR3 is given with its conserved first and last residue. D genes are given only for firm matches. The size field is filled for only some rows; it gives once, few, many or a size class.

TRBJ2-7,TRBD2,-,TRBV6-5,CASSYRASGDEQYF,TGTGCCAGCAGTTACCGGGCTAGCGGGGACGAGCAGTACTTC
TRBJ1-2,-,-,TRBV5-5,CASSFNSYGYTF,TGTGCCAGCAGCTTTAACAGCTATGGCTACACCTTC
TRBJ2-3,TRBD2,-,TRBV5-1,CASSFWTSGGDTQYF,TGCGCCAGCAGCTTCTGGACTAGCGGGGGAGATACGCAGTATTTT
TRBJ2-1,-,-,TRBV11-2,CASSLRIGGWDEQFF,TGTGCCAGCAGCTTAAGGATAGGGGGTTGGGATGAGCAGTTCTTC
TRBJ1-6,-,-,TRBV19,CASSIRLQNGSPLHF,TGTGCCAGTAGTATACGTCTCCAGAACGGTTCACCCCTCCACTTT
TRBJ1-5,-,-,TRBV18,CASSPPGPNQPQHF,TGTGCCAGCTCACCCCCGGGACCCAATCAGCCCCAGCATTTT
TRBJ1-2,-,-,TRBV27,CASRHPGGYTF,TGTGCCAGCAGACACCCCGGAGGCTACACCTTC
TRBJ1-3,TRBD1,-,TRBV9,CASSANSGGAVGNTIYF,TGTGCCAGCAGCGCCAATTCAGGGGGCGCGGTTGGAAACACCATATATTTT
TRBJ1-2,-,-,TRBV7-2,CASSLGGVNYGYTF,TGTGCCAGCAGCTTAGGTGGGGTGAACTATGGCTACACCTTC
TRBJ2-4,-,-,TRBV6-5,CASSYIPGADIQYF,TGTGCCAGCAGTTACATCCCAGGGGCGGACATTCAGTACTTC
TRBJ1-1,TRBD1,-,TRBV5-1,CASSGQGGLFLDTEAFF,TGCGCCAGCAGCGGCCAGGGGGGCCTCTTTTTGGACACTGAAGCTTTCTTT
TRBJ2-7,-,-,TRBV11-2,CASSLARAGIYEQYF,TGTGCCAGCAGCTTAGCACGGGCAGGGATCTACGAGCAGTACTTC
TRBJ1-6,-,-,TRBV3-1/TRBV3-2,CASSQEGVRVHF,TGTGCCAGCAGCCAAGAAGGGGTCCGGGTCCACTTT
TRBJ1-4,TRBD1,once,TRBV23-1,CASSAGQGPENEKLFF,TGCGCCAGCAGTGCCGGACAGGGTCCGGAAAATGAAAAACTGTTTTTT
TRBJ1-1,-,-,TRBV6-5,CASSGPFEAFF,TGTGCCAGCAGCGGACCGTTTGAAGCTTTCTTT
TRBJ1-5,-,-,TRBV2,CASSEYGGGNQPQHF,TGTGCCAGCAGTGAATACGGAGGCGGCAATCAGCCCCAGCATTTT
TRBJ2-7,-,once,TRBV5-6,CASSFTNSYEQYF,TGTGCCAGCAGCTTTACTAATAGCTACGAGCAGTACTTC
TRBJ1-1,-,-,TRBV15,CATSRDRWGEAFF,TGTGCCACCAGCAGAGATCGCTGGGGTGAAGCTTTCTTT
TRBJ1-6,-,few,TRBV27,CASSTEGGLNSPLHF,TGTGCCAGCAGTACCGAGGGGGGGCTAAATTCACCCCTCCACTTT
TRBJ2-5,-,-,TRBV5-6,CASSTWGKETQYF,TGTGCCAGCAGTACCTGGGGGAAAGAGACCCAGTACTTC
TRBJ1-1,-,once,TRBV12-5,CASGFTSTRTENTEAFF,TGTGCTAGTGGTTTTACCTCAACCCGGACAGAGAACACTGAAGCTTTCTTT
TRBJ1-1,TRBD1,-,TRBV10-3,CAIRQGAESFEAFF,TGTGCCATCAGACAGGGGGCCGAATCGTTTGAAGCTTTCTTT
TRBJ2-2,-,-,TRBV6-2/TRBV6-3,CASSSQGTGELFF,TGTGCCAGCAGTTCTCAGGGCACCGGGGAGCTGTTTTTT
TRBJ2-2,-,-,TRBV6-5,CASRANRANTGELFF,TGTGCCAGCAGGGCCAACAGGGCGAACACCGGGGAGCTGTTTTTT